This T cell receptor (beta chain) stems from a study of T cell responses to AZD1222 COVID-19 vaccine. Study-wide points: Two AZD1222 doses significantly raised spike-specific TCR breadth and depth over controls. Recipients of AZD1222 seropositive at baseline numbered only five or six. Variant regions that are unmutated are reportedly the target of nearly half of spike-specific TCRs.

Remarks on this clone: The target antigen is unknown.

This table comes from immunoSEQ multiplex PCR, and its TCRdb copy is limited to in-frame clones, with some not included. The sample yields about 200,000 clones, around 94% seen once. Looked up from germline, CDR1 is DFQATT and CDR2 is SNEGSKA (reference sequence). Trimming removed 3 bases at V and 1 base at J, with 11 bases between. The CDR3 runs 14 residues. This TCR came from an adult who received the MenACWY meningococcal vaccine as a control. The J gene is TRBJ2-3, the V gene TRBV20-1; D tentatively fits TRBD1 or TRBD2 (5 bases each). The sequencing here drew on peripheral blood, taken 28 days after the second dose of the MenACWY control vaccine. In DNA form, the CDR3 reads TGCAGTGCTAGTATGGGGGTAGGCACAGATACGCAGTATTTT. It translates to CSASMGVGTDTQYF.